These 31 T cell receptor beta chains were all obtained from the same sample, sequenced in a study of T cell repertoires in cytomegalovirus infection. These receptors' antigens are unknown. In TCRdb, the reads were re-called with MiXCR into one record per CDR3 protein. Of some 560,000 distinct CDR3 sequences listed, around 40% are singletons. Sample: cultured PBMCs, taken from culture after CMV antigen stimulation. These receptors were collected from a human donor in good health (CMV status not recorded). Some clones in this sample may be carry-over from other donors' samples.

This clonotype was observed a few times. The chain joins TRBV4-2 to TRBJ2-1; 11 positions agree with TRBD2. Germline CDR1 LGHNA, CDR2 YNFKEQ. This CDR3 has 18 residues. V lost 4 bases, J lost 7 bases, and 15 bases stayed unmatched. CDR3 bases: TGTGCCAGCAGCCGCGATTATGGGCTAGCGGGGGGCCTGAATGAGCAGTTCTTC. Residues: CASSRDYGLAGGLNEQFF.

In its sample, this clonotype was seen a few times. The chain carries TRBV7-2 and TRBJ1-1; unclear D gene. Germline V lookup: CDR1 SGHTA, CDR2 FQGNSA. V lost 1 base and J 4 bases, leaving 10 bases between the germline ends. This CDR3 comprises 14 residues. CDR3 amino acids: CASSLDGRGTEAFF. DNA for the CDR3: TGTGCCAGCAGCTTAGACGGCCGGGGCACTGAAGCTTTCTTT.

This clonotype was counted between two and nine times. The V call is TRBV10-3, the J call TRBJ2-1, with D tentatively TRBD2 (7 bases). Per germline, CDR1 ENHRY and CDR2 SYGVKD. The CDR3 loop spans 15 amino acids. Trimming cost V 6 bases and J 5 bases, with 17 bases left between them. CDR3 sequence (DNA): TGTGCCATCAGCCAACAGGGAGGGTTAAACAATGAGCAGTTCTTC. Translation gives CAISQQGGLNNEQFF.

The V call is TRBV5-4, the J call TRBJ2-1; TRBD2 matches 9 bases. Germline CDR1 SGHNT, CDR2 YYREEE (reference sequence). This CDR3 comprises 14 residues. The V segment lost 3 bases and the J segment 6 bases; nucleotides outside the gene matches: 4. CDR3 nucleotides: TGTGCCAGCAGCTCGGGACTAGCACCCAATGAGCAGTTCTTC. Protein sequence: CASSSGLAPNEQFF.

The CDR3 DNA reads TGTGCCAGCAGCTTTTACGGCCAAGAGACCCAGTACTTC. Its protein product is CASSFYGQETQYF. V and J are TRBV7-2 and TRBJ2-5, with unresolved D. This CDR3 is 13 amino acids long. Trimming left V 3 bases short and J 1 base short, with 6 bases between. CDR1 is SGHTA and CDR2 is FQGNSA in the germline V gene.

This clonotype has just a few counts. The V call is TRBV6-1, the J call TRBJ1-5; D is ambiguous. The germline V gene encodes CDR1 MNHNS and CDR2 SASEGT. The length of the CDR3 is 13 residues. V was shortened by 5 bases and J by 4 bases, with 9 bases between the two germline ends. The CDR3 region has the DNA TGTGCCAGCAGTCGGCAGCTTAATCAGCCCCAGCATTTT. Translating gives CASSRQLNQPQHF.

This clonotype was detected once. The conserved final phenylalanine or tryptophan is absent from the CDR3, which likely points to a read error. This rearrangement joins TRBV6-6 to TRBJ2-1; 7 bases agree with TRBD2. Germline CDR1 reads MNHNY; CDR2 reads SVGAGI (reference sequence). The CDR3 contains 16 residues. The V gene end was trimmed by 0 bases and the J gene end by 6 bases; junction bases not matched to a gene: 8. This chain's CDR3 is CASSYSTAGVINEQFS. The DNA of the CDR3 is TGTGCCAGCAGTTACTCCACCGCGGGGGTAATCAATGAGCAGTTCTCC.

The table lists this clonotype with many counts. The rearrangement joins TRBV7-2 to TRBJ2-6; no definite D call. This CDR3 is built from 18 residues. Germline values: CDR1 SGHTA, CDR2 FQGNSA. V was trimmed by 5 bases and J by 0 bases, leaving 17 bases between them. CDR3 sequence (DNA): TGTGCCAGCAGCATACGACCTGGACCCACCTCTGGGGCCAACGTCCTGACTTTC. The encoded protein is CASSIRPGPTSGANVLTF.

This clonotype was seen a few times. The chain uses TRBV7-2 and TRBJ2-5, with TRBD2 matching 7 bases. The V gene end was trimmed by 5 bases and the J gene end by 5 bases; junction bases not matched to a gene: 14. The CDR3 loop spans 16 amino acids. Germline CDR1 reads SGHTA; CDR2 reads FQGNSA. CDR3 DNA: TGTGCCAGCAGCCTCTACGGGGTAGCGGGTGGGGAGACCCAGTACTTC. It is translated as CASSLYGVAGGETQYF.

This clonotype was counted only a few times. V and J are TRBV12-3 or TRBV12-4 and TRBJ1-1, with D possibly TRBD1 on 5 matching bases. The V end was cut by 4 bases, the J end by 7 bases, with 13 bases between. The CDR3 has 13 residues. CDR3 in amino acids: CASSSKPGGEAFF. The CDR3 DNA reads TGTGCCAGCAGTTCAAAACCCGGGGGTGAAGCTTTCTTT.

The chain has TRBV6-1 and TRBJ2-7; 12 bases are shared with TRBD2. The CDR3 contains 16 residues. V trimming: 7 bases; J trimming: 5 bases; junction bases outside the gene matches: 12. Germline V gene lookup returns CDR1 MNHNS and CDR2 SASEGT. CDR3 sequence (DNA): TGTGCCAGCACCCCCGGGTCGACTAGCGGGGGAGACGAGCAGTACTTC. Residues: CASTPGSTSGGDEQYF.

This clonotype appeared many times. V and J are TRBV7-2 and TRBJ1-4; perhaps TRBD1 as D (6 bases). The V gene's germline CDR1 is SGHTA and CDR2 FQGNSA. V gave up 0 bases and J gave up 8 bases, with 19 bases separating them. This CDR3 spans 17 amino acids. As DNA, the CDR3 is TGTGCCAGCAGCTTAGCGAAAGGGGGGGAGCAGAGGGAAAAACTGTTTTTT. Encoded protein: CASSLAKGGEQREKLFF.

The chain uses TRBV15 and TRBJ2-1, with TRBD2 identical over 8 bases. J lost 7 bases, V lost 0 bases, and 5 bases had no gene match. Germline CDR1 reads LNHNV; CDR2 reads YYDKDF (reference sequence). This CDR3 spans 15 amino acids. The CDR3 nucleotides read TGTGCCACCAGCAGAGATCGGGCGGGAGGTAATGAGCAGTTCTTC. As protein: CATSRDRAGGNEQFF.

J is TRBJ1-1 and V is TRBV20-1, with D perhaps TRBD1 (5 bases). CDR3 size: 15 residues. Trimming removed 2 bases at V and 6 bases at J, with 19 bases between. Germline V gene lookup returns CDR1 DFQATT and CDR2 SNEGSKA (reference sequence). The CDR3 DNA sequence: TGCAGTGCTAGATCGCCCCTCCGGGGGGGTGCTGAAGCTTTCTTT. This codes for CSARSPLRGGAEAFF.

This clonotype was recorded a few times. This sequence joins TRBV28 and TRBJ2-1; D not certain. V was shortened by 5 bases and J by 6 bases, with 17 bases between the two germline ends. This CDR3 comprises 15 residues. Germline loops: CDR1 MDHEN, CDR2 SYDVKM. The CDR3, as DNA: TGTGCCAGCAGTCCCCCGGCTACGGTCCTCAATGAGCAGTTCTTC. Amino acid sequence: CASSPPATVLNEQFF.

This clonotype was counted a few times. V usage is TRBV20-1 and J usage is TRBJ1-2, with D tentatively TRBD1 (5 bases). The ends were cut back, 4 bases at V and 6 bases at J, with 24 bases in the middle. The CDR3 has 16 residues. The germline V gene encodes CDR1 DFQATT and CDR2 SNEGSKA (reference sequence). The CDR3 loop reads CSATPRGSWSLHGYTF. DNA of the CDR3: TGCAGTGCTACCCCCCGGGGCAGCTGGTCGCTGCATGGCTACACCTTC.

This chain links TRBV12-3 or TRBV12-4 with TRBJ1-1; D gene uncertain. Trimming shortened V by 5 bases and J by 1 base, and 8 bases separated the two germline ends. The CDR3 consists of 13 residues. The CDR3 sequence is CASSREANTEAFF. Written as DNA, the CDR3 is TGTGCCAGCAGTCGAGAGGCGAACACTGAAGCTTTCTTT.

The J gene is TRBJ2-6, the V gene TRBV7-2; 7 bases fit TRBD1. Trimming cost V 1 base and J 0 bases; bases outside gene matches: 0. The CDR3 has 16 residues. Germline loops: CDR1 SGHTA, CDR2 FQGNSA. This CDR3 reads CASSLEGASGANVLTF. CDR3 sequence (DNA): TGTGCCAGCAGCTTAGAGGGGGCCTCTGGGGCCAACGTCCTGACTTTC.

The rearrangement uses TRBV18 and TRBJ1-6; D remains ambiguous. Per germline, CDR1 KGHSH and CDR2 LQKENI. With 2 bases removed from V and 5 bases from J, the gap between germline ends came to 10 bases. The CDR3 covers 15 residues. The CDR3 bases are TGTGCCAGCTCACCATACCGGCCAGATAATTCACCCCTCCACTTT. Translated, it gives CASSPYRPDNSPLHF.

This rearrangement joins TRBV20-1 to TRBJ2-1, with TRBD2 matching 9 bases. The CDR3 totals 13 residues. Unmatched junction bases numbered 5, after V lost 2 bases and J lost 9 bases. CDR1 and CDR2 from the germline V gene are DFQATT and SNEGSKA (reference sequence). The CDR3 here is CSARRASGTEQFF. CDR3 bases: TGCAGTGCTAGAAGGGCTAGCGGGACTGAGCAGTTCTTC.

The chain employs TRBV11-2 and TRBJ2-6; tentatively, D is TRBD1 or TRBD2 (6 bases each). In germline, CDR1 is SGHAT, CDR2 FQNNGV. V lost 5 bases to trimming and J lost 8 bases, with 16 bases between them. This CDR3 region has 15 residues. In DNA form, the CDR3 reads TGTGCCAGCAGCGGGTGGAGGGGGAGCACCAACGTCCTGACTTTC. This gives the protein CASSGWRGSTNVLTF.

The chain joins TRBV5-6 to TRBJ2-3, with 7 bases lining up with TRBD2. The CDR3 consists of 16 residues. CDR1 and CDR2 from the germline V gene are SGHDT and YYEEEE. Trimming took 4 bases from V and 4 from J; bases not matched to a gene: 12. Here the CDR3 reads CASSPSDGRPADTQYF. For the CDR3, the DNA is TGTGCCAGCAGCCCTTCGGACGGGAGGCCGGCAGATACGCAGTATTTT.

The rearrangement uses TRBV12-3 or TRBV12-4 and TRBJ2-2; D unresolved. The V end lost 3 bases, the J end lost 7 bases, and 9 bases lay between the germline ends. The CDR3 has 13 residues. The CDR3 sequence is CASSLPAFGELFF. Written as DNA, the CDR3 is TGTGCCAGCAGTTTGCCGGCCTTCGGGGAGCTGTTTTTT.

This clonotype was detected only a few times. This chain uses TRBV19 with TRBJ2-1; D remains ambiguous. Trimming took off 3 bases at V and 3 bases at J, with 12 bases between the two ends. CDR3 length: 15 amino acids. Germline V CDR1 and CDR2: LNHDA, SQIVND (reference sequence). This chain's CDR3 is CASSMSDGYYNEQFF. CDR3 nucleotide sequence: TGTGCCAGTAGTATGAGTGACGGCTACTACAATGAGCAGTTCTTC. Using reference TRBV19 and TRBJ2-1 for the parts outside the CDR3, the full variable domain is DGGITQSPKYLFRKEGQNVTLSCEQNLNHDAMYWYRQDPGQGLRLIYYSQIVNDFQKGDIAEGYSVSREKKESFPLTVTSAQKNPTAFYLCASSMSDGYYNEQFFGPGTRLTVL.

This clonotype was seen a few times. CDR3 loop: CASSFQVTYEQYF. The CDR3, as DNA: TGTGCCAGCAGCTTCCAGGTCACCTACGAGCAGTACTTC. The V gene is TRBV7-2, the J gene TRBJ2-7, with D unclear. This CDR3 is 13 amino acids long. Germline loops: CDR1 SGHTA, CDR2 FQGNSA. V was clipped by 3 bases and J by 2 bases, with 8 bases between them.

In this sample, this clonotype turned up many times. CDR3 in DNA: TGTGCCAGCAGCTTGCGGACTAGCATCGGCCAAGAGACCCAGTACTTC. This codes for CASSLRTSIGQETQYF. The V and J genes are TRBV7-2 and TRBJ2-5, with 8 bases fitting TRBD2. The J segment lost 1 base and the V segment lost 3 bases, leaving 7 bases of the junction unmatched. This CDR3 is 16 amino acids long. CDR1 is SGHTA, CDR2 FQGNSA, per germline.

This clonotype was counted once. The genes are TRBV5-4 and TRBJ2-1, with no clear D. This CDR3 is built from 15 residues. Between the trimmed V and J ends, which lost 0 bases and 7 bases, there was a span of 14 bases. The germline V gene has CDR1 SGHNT and CDR2 YYREEE (reference sequence). CDR3 sequence reads: CASSLDGVRQNEQFF. For the CDR3, the DNA is TGTGCCAGCAGCTTGGATGGAGTGCGGCAGAATGAGCAGTTCTTC.

With regard to this clonotype: This likely comes from a read error, as the CDR3 has no conserved phenylalanine or tryptophan at its end. The CDR3, as DNA: TGTGCCAGCAGCCACAGGGCCGGCAACATTCAGTACTGC. This translates into CASSHRAGNIQYC. The V gene is TRBV7-2, the J gene TRBJ2-4; D is perhaps TRBD1 (6 bases). Trimming removed 5 bases from V and 7 bases from J, with 12 bases in between. Germline V CDR1 and CDR2: SGHTA, FQGNSA. CDR3 length equals 13 residues.

The genes are TRBV6-8 and TRBJ2-7; TRBD2 matches 7 bases. CDR3 size: 17 residues. The J segment lost 2 bases and the V segment lost 3 bases, leaving 13 bases of the junction unmatched. CDR1 and CDR2 from the germline V gene are MNHGY and SAAAGT. Written as DNA, the CDR3 is TGTGCCAGCAGTTATTCCTCTCGGGACTACGATACCTACGAGCAGTACTTC. As protein: CASSYSSRDYDTYEQYF.

Only a few counts were recorded for this clonotype. J is TRBJ2-3 and V is TRBV7-2; possible D gene TRBD1, 8 bases. V lost 2 bases and J lost 4, with 10 bases in between. Germline-derived CDR1 and CDR2 are SGHTA and FQGNSA. The CDR3 extends over 14 amino acids. CDR3 sequence: CASSLTGGADTQYF. The CDR3 DNA sequence: TGTGCCAGCAGCTTAACAGGGGGGGCAGATACGCAGTATTTT. Variable domain in full (rest from reference TRBV7-2 and TRBJ2-3): GAGVSQSPSNKVTEKGKDVELRCDPISGHTALYWYRQSLGQGLEFLIYFQGNSAPDKSGLPSDRFSAERTGGSVSTLTIQRTQQEDSAVYLCASSLTGGADTQYFGPGTRLTVL.

This chain joins TRBV28 and TRBJ2-1; perhaps TRBD2 as D (6 bases). V lost 1 base to trimming and J lost 5 bases, with 18 bases between them. CDR1 and CDR2 (germline): MDHEN, SYDVKM. There are 17 residues in the CDR3. The CDR3 nucleotides are TGTGCCAGCAGTTTATCCTGGGACTTGCCCGAAGACAATGAGCAGTTCTTC. Its protein product is CASSLSWDLPEDNEQFF.